A selection of T cell receptor beta chains follows, all from one sample in a study of Ad26.COV2.S vaccination and SARS-CoV-2 variants. Measured with immunoSEQ multiplex PCR; TCRdb has only the in-frame clones, and not every one. The sample carries some 340,000 clones, 85% to 90% recorded once. The sample here was peripheral blood, taken in a trial of Ad26.COV2.S vaccine versus placebo. All receptors come from a person between 18 and 59 years old who received the Ad26.COV2.S COVID-19 vaccine or a placebo. Each CDR3 is given with its conserved first and last residue. D genes are given only for firm matches. Only some rows state a clone size, as once, few, many or a class for expanded clones.

abundance	v_gene	d_gene	j_gene	CDR3nt	CDR3aa
-	TRBV6-1	TRBD2	TRBJ2-3	TGTGCCAGCAGTGAGCTGGGGGGGATGAGCACAGATACGCAGTATTTT	CASSELGGMSTDTQYF
-	TRBV5-4	-	TRBJ1-6	TGTGCCAGCAGTTCCGCAGCGTTGGGGTCTCGTAATTCACCCCTCCACTTT	CASSSAALGSRNSPLHF
-	TRBV4-2	-	TRBJ2-5	TGTGCCAGCAGCCAAGATATTAACTTAGGAGAGACCCAGTACTTC	CASSQDINLGETQYF
-	TRBV30	TRBD1	TRBJ1-2	TGTGCCTATTACAGGGGGCGGGCTCATGGCTACACCTTC	CAYYRGRAHGYTF
-	TRBV5-1	TRBD1	TRBJ2-7	TGCGCCAGCAGTCAGACAGGGGGGTCCTACGAGCAGTACTTC	CASSQTGGSYEQYF
many	TRBV11-2	-	TRBJ1-2	TGTGCCAGCAGCTTAGATACGAACTATGGCTACACCTTC	CASSLDTNYGYTF
few	TRBV9	-	TRBJ1-1	TGTGCCAGCAGCGTAGGTTTGGGGAACACTGAAGCTTTCTTT	CASSVGLGNTEAFF
-	TRBV5-1	-	TRBJ2-3	TGCGCCAGCAGCTTGGTTACAGAGCCAGATACGCAGTATTTT	CASSLVTEPDTQYF
-	TRBV5-1	TRBD1	TRBJ2-7	TGCGCCAGCAGCCCCGGACAGGGGAGCTCCTACGAGCAGTACTTC	CASSPGQGSSYEQYF
-	TRBV6-2/TRBV6-3	-	TRBJ1-1	TGTGCCAGCAGTTTGGGGAAGAACACTGAAGCTTTCTTT	CASSLGKNTEAFF